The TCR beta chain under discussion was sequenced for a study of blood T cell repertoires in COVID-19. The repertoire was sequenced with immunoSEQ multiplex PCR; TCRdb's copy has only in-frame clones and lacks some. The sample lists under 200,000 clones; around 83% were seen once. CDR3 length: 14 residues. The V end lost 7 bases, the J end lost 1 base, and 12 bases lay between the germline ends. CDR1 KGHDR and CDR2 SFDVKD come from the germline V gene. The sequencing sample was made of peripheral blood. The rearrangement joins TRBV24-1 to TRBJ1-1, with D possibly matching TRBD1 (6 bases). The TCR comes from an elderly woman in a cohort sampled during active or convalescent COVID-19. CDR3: CATSSTGQNTEAFF. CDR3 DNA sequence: TGTGCCACCAGCAGTACAGGGCAGAACACTGAAGCTTTCTTT.